These 30 T cell receptor beta chains share one sample of origin, sequenced in a study of T cell changes during pregnancy in multiple sclerosis (dated by TCRdb to between 2019 and 2020). Preparation of the library involved the immunoSEQ multiplex PCR assay. TCRdb took this table from immuneACCESS and kept in-frame rearrangements with V and J called. Such tables lack part of the clones; where checked against another copy, unresolved V genes explain under half of the gap, and the rest is unexplained. In all, the sample holds roughly 30,000 clones, and 75% to 90% of those were seen once. Around 0.58% of the sample is taken by the ten largest. Material: CD4+ T cells from peripheral blood mononuclear cells, obtained in the first trimester of pregnancy. Receptors were obtained from a female donor in good health, enrolled as a control in a pregnancy study.

The chain has TRBV25-1 and TRBJ2-1, with 8 nucleotides matching TRBD2. The germline V gene has CDR1 MGHDK and CDR2 SYGVNS. V shed 6 bases, J shed 2 bases, and the junction held 15 bases outside the gene matches. This CDR3 has 18 residues. The CDR3 protein is CASSKRAGGTYPYNEQFF. The CDR3, as DNA: TGTGCCAGCAGCAAAAGGGCGGGAGGCACTTACCCCTACAATGAGCAGTTCTTC.

The V call is TRBV19, the J call TRBJ1-3; weak D call: TRBD1 (5 bases). CDR1 is LNHDA, CDR2 SQIVND, per germline (reference sequence). Trimming stripped 7 bases from V and 2 bases from J, with 12 bases between. This CDR3 is 14 amino acids long. The CDR3 sequence: CASTDSYPGNTIYF. DNA of the CDR3: TGTGCCAGTACCGACAGTTATCCTGGAAACACCATATATTTT.

V is TRBV28 and J is TRBJ1-3; 7 bases line up with TRBD1. The length of the CDR3 is 17 residues. Trimming took 1 base from V and 0 from J; bases not matched to a gene: 6. Germline V CDR1 and CDR2: MDHEN, SYDVKM. The CDR3 DNA reads as TGTGCCAGCAGTTTATTTTTCGGGGACAGCTCTGGAAACACCATATATTTT. Protein sequence: CASSLFFGDSSGNTIYF.

This chain uses TRBV18 with TRBJ1-5, with 7 bases lining up with TRBD1. V trimming: 3 bases; J trimming: 2 bases; junction bases outside the gene matches: 4. Germline V CDR1 and CDR2: KGHSH, LQKENI. The CDR3 loop spans 15 amino acids. As DNA, the CDR3 is TGTGCCAGCTCACCTACAGGGGCAGGCAATCAGCCCCAGCATTTT. This translates into CASSPTGAGNQPQHF.

This chain links TRBV7-9 with TRBJ1-6, with 9 bases fitting TRBD1. V shed 1 base, J shed 5 bases, and the junction held 0 bases outside the gene matches. Germline-derived CDR1 and CDR2 are SEHNR and FQNEAQ (reference sequence). The length of the CDR3 is 15 residues. This CDR3 is CASSLGQGDNSPLHF. Here the CDR3 DNA reads TGTGCCAGCAGCTTAGGACAGGGGGATAATTCACCCCTCCACTTT.

As concerns this clone: At one of its ends the junction is not consistent with the germline gene, which may arise from a read error. The chain joins TRBV30 to TRBJ2-1; TRBD2 matches at 7 bases. Germline CDR1 and CDR2: GTSNPN and SVGIG (reference sequence). This CDR3 spans 13 amino acids. CDR3 nucleotide sequence: TGTGCCTGGAGTGTAAGTTTCCTAGCGGATACGATCTTC. It codes for CAWSVSFLADTIF.

This clone was found a few times. The chain carries TRBV5-5 and TRBJ2-5; 8 bases are a match to TRBD2. CDR3 size: 15 residues. Germline CDR1 reads SGHKS; CDR2 reads YYEKEE (reference sequence). V shed 2 bases and J 4 bases; nucleotides not matched to a gene: 7. The CDR3 here is CASSLAGDPVETQYF. Written as DNA, the CDR3 is TGTGCCAGCAGCTTAGCGGGGGATCCCGTAGAGACCCAGTACTTC.

The chain employs TRBV27 and TRBJ1-5, with D unclear. The germline V gene encodes CDR1 MNHEY and CDR2 SMNVEV (reference sequence). The CDR3 runs 13 residues. V lost 2 bases to trimming and J lost 7 bases, with 9 bases between them. CDR3 sequence: CASSLTELQPQHF. CDR3 sequence (DNA): TGTGCCAGCAGTTTAACAGAATTACAGCCCCAGCATTTT.

The table lists this clone with a few counts. This rearrangement joins TRBV27 to TRBJ1-2; 7 bases fit TRBD1. Trimming cost V 3 bases and J 8 bases; bases outside gene matches: 12. This CDR3 has 15 residues. Per germline, CDR1 MNHEY and CDR2 SMNVEV (reference sequence). The CDR3 is CASSFAAGTADGYTF. The DNA for the CDR3 is TGTGCCAGCAGTTTCGCAGCCGGGACAGCGGACGGCTACACCTTC.

This chain links TRBV11-3 with TRBJ1-6, with no clear D. The germline V gene encodes CDR1 SGHNT and CDR2 YENEEA. V was cut by 2 bases and J by 6 bases, with 5 bases left in between. This CDR3 has 13 residues. The CDR3 protein is CASSLHSNSPLHF. CDR3 DNA: TGTGCCAGCAGCTTACACAGTAATTCACCCCTCCACTTT.

CDR3 in DNA: TGTGCCAGCTCACCAATGGAGGGACTTGGCAATGAGCAGTTCTTC. Protein: CASSPMEGLGNEQFF. V is TRBV18 and J is TRBJ2-1; possibly TRBD2 for D (6 bases). V was shortened by 2 bases and J by 6 bases, with 14 bases between the two germline ends. The CDR3 has 15 residues. CDR1 and CDR2 (germline): KGHSH, LQKENI.

This rearrangement joins TRBV14 to TRBJ2-5; weak D call: TRBD1 (5 bases). The V gene's germline CDR1 is SGHDN and CDR2 FVKESK. There are 16 residues in the CDR3. V lost 1 base to trimming and J lost 5 bases, with 17 bases between them. The CDR3 reads CASSQGASGARETQYF. The CDR3 DNA sequence: TGTGCCAGCAGCCAAGGTGCGAGTGGGGCCAGGGAGACCCAGTACTTC.

This clone was seen a single time. This chain uses TRBV7-9 with TRBJ2-3, with D possibly matching TRBD2 (5 bases). Looked up from germline, CDR1 is SEHNR and CDR2 is FQNEAQ (reference sequence). The CDR3 is 15 residues long. V was shortened by 1 base and J by 3 bases, with 11 bases between the two germline ends. The CDR3 here is CASSLVGEKTDTQYF. DNA for the CDR3: TGTGCCAGCAGCTTAGTCGGGGAGAAGACAGATACGCAGTATTTT.

The genes are TRBV19 and TRBJ2-1; TRBD2 agrees at 11 bases. V shed 10 bases, J shed 7 bases, and the junction held 3 bases outside the gene matches. Germline V gene lookup returns CDR1 LNHDA and CDR2 SQIVND (reference sequence). The CDR3 is 12 amino acids. CDR3 sequence: CATGLAENEQFF. The CDR3 DNA is TGTGCCACGGGACTAGCGGAGAATGAGCAGTTCTTC.

The V call is TRBV5-1, the J call TRBJ1-1; unclear D gene. The V end was cut by 0 bases, the J end by 3 bases, with 12 bases between. Germline V CDR1 and CDR2: SGHRS, YFSETQ. This CDR3 is built from 15 residues. Here the CDR3 DNA reads TGCGCCAGCAGCTTGGTCGGGGTTGCGGACACTGAAGCTTTCTTT. As protein: CASSLVGVADTEAFF.

The chain uses TRBV2 and TRBJ1-2; 7 nucleotides align to TRBD1. This CDR3 spans 14 amino acids. V shed 4 bases and J 7 bases; nucleotides not matched to a gene: 9. Germline V gene data show CDR1 as SNHLY and CDR2 as FYNNEI. CDR3 region: CASSGNRQGSGYTF. The CDR3 region has the DNA TGTGCCAGCAGTGGAAACCGACAGGGAAGTGGCTACACCTTC. The variable domain in full, completed from reference TRBV2 and TRBJ1-2, reads EPEVTQTPSHQVTQMGQEVILRCVPISNHLYFYWYRQILGQKVEFLVSFYNNEISEKSEIFDDQFSVERPDGSNFTLKIRSTKLEDSAMYFCASSGNRQGSGYTFGSGTRLTVV.

This chain joins TRBV29-1 and TRBJ1-2; TRBD1 matches at 12 bases. Germline CDR1 is SQVTM and CDR2 is ANQGSEA. Trimming removed 2 bases from V and 4 bases from J; junction bases left unmatched: 5. The CDR3 sequence is 15 residues long. The CDR3, as DNA: TGCAGCGTTGAAATAGGGACAGGGGGCATCTATGGCTACACCTTC. It specifies CSVEIGTGGIYGYTF.

The chain joins TRBV15 to TRBJ1-2; 8 bases are shared with TRBD1. The junction had 4 bases not matched to a gene; V was cut back by 0 bases and J by 4 bases. Germline V lookup: CDR1 LNHNV, CDR2 YYDKDF (reference sequence). The CDR3 has 15 amino acids. This CDR3 is CATSRDPTGAYGYTF. The CDR3 region has the DNA TGTGCCACCAGCAGAGACCCGACAGGGGCCTATGGCTACACCTTC. Full variable domain (remainder filled in from reference TRBV15 and TRBJ1-2): DAMVIQNPRYQVTQFGKPVTLSCSQTLNHNVMYWYQQKSSQAPKLLFHYYDKDFNNEADTPDNFQSRRPNTSFCFLDIRSPGLGDTAMYLCATSRDPTGAYGYTFGSGTRLTVV.

J is TRBJ2-5 and V is TRBV7-8; D might be TRBD1 (5 bases). CDR1 is SGHVS and CDR2 is FQNEAQ in the germline V gene. Trimming removed 1 base at V and 6 bases at J, with 15 bases between. This CDR3 region has 15 residues. Here the CDR3 reads CASSLGDSHGQTQYF. The CDR3 DNA reads as TGTGCCAGCAGCTTAGGAGACAGCCACGGTCAGACCCAGTACTTC.

The rearrangement links TRBV6-1 to TRBJ2-3; D might be TRBD1 (6 bases). V was clipped by 6 bases and J by 1 base, with 17 bases between them. Germline-derived CDR1 and CDR2 are MNHNS and SASEGT. The CDR3 length is 16 residues. This CDR3 reads CASRESQGSRTDTQYF. As DNA, the CDR3 is TGTGCCAGCAGGGAATCCCAGGGGTCACGCACAGATACGCAGTATTTT.

The chain recombines TRBV11-2 with TRBJ2-7; 8 bases are a match to TRBD1. CDR3 size: 14 residues. Germline trimming cut 4 bases from V and 4 bases from J; bases unmatched to any gene: 6. Per the germline V gene, CDR1 is SGHAT and CDR2 is FQNNGV. In DNA, the CDR3 is TGTGCCAGCAGCTCGACAGGGGTGGGGTACGAGCAGTACTTC. Its protein product is CASSSTGVGYEQYF.

CDR3 DNA: TGTGCCAGCAGCCACCCGTCGCGGGAGAGGAACGAGCAGTACTTC. Translating gives CASSHPSRERNEQYF. V and J are TRBV7-2 and TRBJ2-7; 7 bases are shared with TRBD2. The germline CDR1 and CDR2 sequences are SGHTA and FQGNSA. V gave up 5 bases and J gave up 5 bases; unmatched junction bases: 12. The CDR3 is 15 residues long.

The V gene is TRBV10-3, the J gene TRBJ1-6, with TRBD1 identical over 7 bases. CDR1 ENHRY and CDR2 SYGVKD come from the germline V gene. Trimming cost V 6 bases and J 6 bases; bases outside gene matches: 11. This CDR3 region has 16 residues. CDR3: CAISRTGRGGNSPLHF. As DNA, the CDR3 is TGTGCCATCAGCCGGACAGGCCGGGGGGGTAATTCACCCCTCCACTTT.

This clone has just one count. This sequence joins TRBV11-2 and TRBJ2-7; no clear D gene. Germline-derived CDR1 and CDR2 are SGHAT and FQNNGV. Deletions cut 5 bases from V and 0 bases from J, with 14 bases between. This CDR3 has 15 residues. The CDR3 loop is CASSPTQDSSYEQYF. For the CDR3, the DNA is TGTGCCAGCAGCCCGACCCAGGATAGCTCCTACGAGCAGTACTTC.

The genes are TRBV15 and TRBJ1-5; 9 positions match TRBD1. V dropped 5 bases and J dropped 4; count of bases not matched to a gene: 3. This CDR3 has 14 residues. Germline-derived CDR1 and CDR2 are LNHNV and YYDKDF (reference sequence). The CDR3 nucleotides are TGTGCCACCAGCCCGACAGGGGGGAATCAGCCCCAGCATTTT. This sequence encodes CATSPTGGNQPQHF.

This clone was detected only once. This chain links TRBV6-1 with TRBJ2-5; D ambiguous. The CDR3 spans 15 residues. Trimming shortened V by 5 bases and J by 4 bases, and 17 bases separated the two germline ends. The germline gives CDR1 MNHNS, CDR2 SASEGT. In DNA form, the CDR3 reads TGTGCCAGCAGTTCCACAACGGCAGGAAGAGAGACCCAGTACTTC. Translated, it gives CASSSTTAGRETQYF.

This chain uses TRBV25-1 with TRBJ2-7; tentative D call: TRBD1 (5 bases). V was shortened by 1 base and J by 0 bases, with 10 bases between the two germline ends. Germline V gives CDR1 MGHDK, CDR2 SYGVNS. CDR3 length equals 15 residues. The CDR3 bases are TGTGCCAGCAGTGAATCTTACAGGAGCTCCTACGAGCAGTACTTC. Amino acid sequence: CASSESYRSSYEQYF.

This sequence joins TRBV29-1 and TRBJ2-5; D ambiguous. CDR3 size: 10 residues. Germline V gives CDR1 SQVTM, CDR2 ANQGSEA. Trimming shortened V by 6 bases and J by 1 base, and 3 bases separated the two germline ends. The CDR3 region is CSVLQETQYF. In nucleotides, the CDR3 is TGCAGCGTCCTCCAAGAGACCCAGTACTTC.

This chain uses TRBV7-3 with TRBJ2-5, with D tentatively TRBD1 (6 bases). CDR1 and CDR2 (germline): SGHTA, FQGTGA. CDR3 length equals 14 residues. Trimming cost V 8 bases and J 1 base, with 14 bases left between them. CDR3 bases: TGTGCCAGCCGCCAACGACAGGTCCAAGAGACCCAGTACTTC. Translated, it gives CASRQRQVQETQYF. Complete variable domain (other parts from reference TRBV7-3 and TRBJ2-5): GAGVSQTPSNKVTEKGKYVELRCDPISGHTALYWYRQSLGQGPEFLIYFQGTGAADDSGLPNDRFFAVRPEGSVSTLKIQRTERGDSAVYLCASRQRQVQETQYFGPGTRLLVL.

The chain joins TRBV29-1 to TRBJ1-2, with D tentatively TRBD1 (5 bases). Germline values: CDR1 SQVTM, CDR2 ANQGSEA. The CDR3 totals 14 residues. The V gene lost 4 bases and the J gene lost 0 bases, with 12 bases spanning the gap. CDR3 sequence reads: CSVVAGLANYGYTF. CDR3 coding DNA: TGCAGCGTTGTCGCAGGGTTAGCTAACTATGGCTACACCTTC.